The next 13 T cell receptor beta chains were all read from a single sample in a study of blood T cell repertoires in COVID-19. Assay: immunoSEQ multiplex PCR; the TCRdb copy retains only in-frame clones and omits some. This table holds roughly 210,000 clones, 88% found once. Specimen: peripheral blood. These receptors originate from a man between 65 and 85 years old with acute or convalescent COVID-19.

The V and J genes are TRBV23-1 and TRBJ2-7, with D possibly TRBD1 on 6 matching bases. TRBV23-1 belongs to the ORF category, with a function that is uncertain. The CDR3 is made up of 21 amino acids. V shed 0 bases and J shed 3 bases, with 30 bases lying between them. CDR3 sequence: CASSQSNIRLPRCRGVYEQYF. The CDR3 DNA follows: TGCGCCAGCAGTCAATCGAATATTCGGCTTCCTCGATGCAGGGGAGTCTACGAGCAGTACTTC.

The V and J genes are TRBV12-3 or TRBV12-4 and TRBJ2-5; possibly TRBD2 for D (5 bases). CDR3 length: 13 amino acids. V dropped 1 base and J dropped 4 bases, with 7 bases sitting between them. CDR3 coding DNA: TGTGCCAGCAGTTTAGGGGAGCGAGAGACCCAGTACTTC. This translates into CASSLGERETQYF.

V usage is TRBV6-2 or TRBV6-3 and J usage is TRBJ1-1; weak D call: TRBD1 (5 bases). CDR1 is MNHEY, CDR2 SVGEGT, per germline. With 3 bases removed from V and 1 base from J, the gap between germline ends came to 9 bases. The CDR3 runs 14 residues. The CDR3 protein is CASSYKGWNTEAFF. CDR3 nucleotide sequence: TGTGCCAGCAGTTATAAGGGGTGGAACACTGAAGCTTTCTTT.

In its sample, this clone was seen once. This rearrangement joins TRBV24-1 to TRBJ2-1, with D maybe TRBD2 (5 bases). The CDR3 is 16 amino acids. With 3 bases removed from V and 1 base from J, the gap between germline ends came to 12 bases. CDR1 is KGHDR and CDR2 is SFDVKD in the germline V gene. Here the CDR3 reads CATSDRNTGSYNEQFF. CDR3 nucleotide sequence: TGTGCCACCAGTGATCGGAACACGGGGTCCTACAATGAGCAGTTCTTC.

The chain carries TRBV7-9 and TRBJ2-7; D may be TRBD1 (5 bases). The V end was cut by 0 bases, the J end by 12 bases, with 18 bases between. Germline CDR1 and CDR2: SEHNR and FQNEAQ (reference sequence). The CDR3 has 14 residues. CDR3 in DNA: TGTGCCAGCAGCTTAGCGGGGCAGGGCGTCTATGCGTACTTC. Amino acid sequence: CASSLAGQGVYAYF.

This clone was recorded only once. The genes are TRBV27 and TRBJ2-7; 12 bases agree with TRBD2. J was trimmed by 1 base and V by 2 bases; bases with no gene match: 9. There are 18 residues in the CDR3. The germline gives CDR1 MNHEY, CDR2 SMNVEV (reference sequence). This CDR3 reads CASSLRGLAGGPSYEQYF. Here the CDR3 DNA reads TGTGCCAGCAGTTTAAGGGGTCTAGCGGGAGGGCCTTCCTACGAGCAGTACTTC.

V and J are TRBV6-2 or TRBV6-3 and TRBJ1-2; 9 nucleotides line up with TRBD1. J was trimmed by 1 base and V by 2 bases; bases with no gene match: 5. The CDR3 contains 16 residues. Germline V lookup: CDR1 MNHEY, CDR2 SVGEGT. The CDR3 reads CASSYGTGIGNYGYTF. In DNA, the CDR3 is TGTGCCAGCAGTTACGGGACAGGGATCGGTAACTATGGCTACACCTTC.

The rearrangement links TRBV3-1 (or the pseudogene TRBV3-2) to TRBJ1-2; TRBD1 is a possible D gene (5 bases). The CDR3 covers 18 residues. Trimming left V 5 bases short and J 2 bases short, with 24 bases between. The V gene's germline CDR1 is LGHDT and CDR2 YNNKEL (reference sequence). As DNA, the CDR3 is TGTGCCAGCAGCTTCCTCGGGGGAGGGGACCCCTTCAACTATGGCTACACCTTC. Its translation is CASSFLGGGDPFNYGYTF.

This chain connects TRBV2 to TRBJ1-1, with TRBD1 as a possible D gene (6 bases). Per the germline V gene, CDR1 is SNHLY and CDR2 is FYNNEI. The CDR3 sequence is 13 residues long. The ends were cut back, 6 bases at V and 1 base at J, with 9 bases in the middle. DNA for the CDR3: TGTGCCAGCAGCGCGGACAGGAACACTGAAGCTTTCTTT. Its protein is CASSADRNTEAFF.

The rearrangement links TRBV6-5 to TRBJ1-5, with D possibly being TRBD1 (6 bases). The length of the CDR3 is 15 residues. Germline V gene lookup returns CDR1 MNHEY and CDR2 SVGAGI. With 6 bases removed from V and 2 bases from J, the gap between germline ends came to 14 bases. This CDR3 is CASRLTRGGNQPQHF. In DNA, the CDR3 is TGTGCCAGCAGATTAACCAGGGGCGGCAATCAGCCCCAGCATTTT.

The chain joins TRBV4-2 to TRBJ2-5; TRBD2 might be the D (6 bases). Germline assignment: CDR1 LGHNA and CDR2 YNFKEQ. V was shortened by 5 bases and J by 4 bases, with 11 bases between the two germline ends. CDR3 size: 13 residues. The CDR3: CASSSTSLETQYF. The CDR3, as DNA: TGTGCCAGCAGCTCTACTAGCTTAGAGACCCAGTACTTC.

The chain links TRBV5-4 to TRBJ1-3, with D possibly matching TRBD1 (5 bases). CDR1 and CDR2 (germline): SGHNT, YYREEE (reference sequence). The length of the CDR3 is 14 residues. Trimming removed 0 bases at V and 4 bases at J, with 8 bases between. The DNA for the CDR3 is TGTGCCAGCAGCTTGGGGGGGGACGGAAACACCATATATTTT. The encoded protein is CASSLGGDGNTIYF.

The genes are TRBV4-3 and TRBJ1-2; 7 bases fit TRBD1. Looked up from germline, CDR1 is LGHNA and CDR2 is YSLEER. CDR3 length: 15 residues. With 0 bases clipped from V and 4 bases from J, the junction kept 5 bases outside the gene matches. Here the CDR3 reads CASSQERGQGYGYTF. CDR3 nucleotides: TGCGCCAGCAGCCAAGAAAGGGGGCAGGGCTATGGCTACACCTTC.